The 25 T cell receptor beta chains below all came from one sample that was sequenced in a study of T-cell reconstitution after alpha-beta-depleted transplantation in children. This sample's TCRbeta library carried unique molecular identifier barcodes. One entry per CDR3 protein, called by TCRdb with MiXCR from the PCR reads. In the table there are fewer than 750,000 distinct CDR3 sequences, 23% of which are singletons. Sequenced material: PBMCs, mostly from graft donor cells, taken 360 days after TCRalphabeta/CD19-depleted stem cell transplant. Every receptor here comes from a boy under three years old who had a stem cell transplant for acute myeloid leukemia, so the T cells may come from the graft donor.

This clonotype has a count of ten or more. This rearrangement joins TRBV29-1 to TRBJ1-2; no clear D. V was cut by 7 bases and J by 2 bases, with 8 bases left in between. The CDR3 has 11 amino acids. The germline CDR1 and CDR2 sequences are SQVTM and ANQGSEA. CDR3: CSASANYGYTF. CDR3 nucleotide sequence: TGCAGCGCGTCAGCAAACTATGGCTACACCTTC.

This clonotype was picked up many times. V usage is TRBV20-1 and J usage is TRBJ2-7, with D possibly being TRBD2 (5 bases). Per the germline V gene, CDR1 is DFQATT and CDR2 is SNEGSKA (reference sequence). V lost 4 bases and J lost 3, with 10 bases in between. This CDR3 spans 12 amino acids. The DNA for the CDR3 is TGCAGTGCTACGGGGATGGGCTACGAGCAGTACTTC. Amino acids: CSATGMGYEQYF.

This clonotype has a handful of counts. This sequence joins TRBV4-3 and TRBJ2-3, with 10 bases lining up with TRBD2. J was trimmed by 0 bases and V by 3 bases; bases with no gene match: 6. This CDR3 region has 17 residues. Germline V gives CDR1 LGHNA, CDR2 YSLEER. The CDR3 spells CASSQDTSGASTDTQYF. The CDR3 DNA sequence: TGCGCCAGCAGCCAGGATACTAGCGGGGCTAGCACAGATACGCAGTATTTT.

This clonotype was seen repeatedly, ten times or more. The V call is TRBV11-2, the J call TRBJ2-3, with 7 bases fitting TRBD1. The CDR3 extends over 16 amino acids. Germline V CDR1 and CDR2: SGHAT, FQNNGV. The V and J ends lost 1 base and 2 bases, in that order; junction bases with no gene match: 6. CDR3 protein: CASSLGGRGFTDTQYF. CDR3 nucleotide sequence: TGTGCCAGCAGCTTAGGAGGCAGGGGGTTCACAGATACGCAGTATTTT.

The chain recombines TRBV29-1 with TRBJ1-2; a possible D gene is TRBD1 (6 bases). V was cut by 6 bases and J by 6 bases, with 14 bases left in between. The CDR3 loop spans 12 amino acids. The germline V gene encodes CDR1 SQVTM and CDR2 ANQGSEA. CDR3 DNA sequence: TGCAGCGTCAGACAGGCCGCCGATGGCTACACCTTC. Amino acid sequence: CSVRQAADGYTF.

This clonotype was seen at least ten times. The chain uses TRBV28 and TRBJ2-1; perhaps TRBD2 as D (7 bases). Trimming shortened V by 3 bases and J by 8 bases, and 17 bases separated the two germline ends. This CDR3 comprises 15 residues. The germline CDR1 and CDR2 sequences are MDHEN and SYDVKM. The CDR3 protein is CASSFVRGAFDEQFF. In DNA, the CDR3 is TGTGCCAGCAGTTTTGTCCGGGGGGCCTTCGATGAGCAGTTCTTC.

V usage is TRBV12-3 or TRBV12-4 and J usage is TRBJ2-5; D is uncertain. The CDR3 runs to 11 residues. Trimming shortened V by 6 bases and J by 7 bases, and 9 bases separated the two germline ends. The CDR3 sequence: CASSRLTTQYF. The CDR3 DNA reads TGTGCCAGCAGCCGCTTAACGACCCAGTACTTC.

This clonotype was observed a handful of times. The chain joins TRBV6-5 to TRBJ2-1; D ambiguous. The CDR3 length is 14 residues. V was clipped by 0 bases and J by 9 bases, with 12 bases between them. The germline V gene encodes CDR1 MNHEY and CDR2 SVGAGI. In nucleotides, the CDR3 is TGTGCCAGCAGTTACTCCCTCGGCCGGGCTGAGCAGTTCTTC. The encoded protein is CASSYSLGRAEQFF.

This clonotype was picked up many times. The J gene is TRBJ2-7, the V gene TRBV7-2; TRBD1 aligns across 9 bases. The ends lost 3 bases at V and 6 bases at J; junction bases unmatched: 15. The CDR3 loop spans 17 amino acids. From germline, CDR1 is SGHTA and CDR2 FQGNSA. CDR3 protein: CASSLTGTGIYPVEQYF. The DNA of the CDR3 is TGTGCCAGCAGCTTGACCGGGACAGGGATTTATCCGGTCGAGCAGTACTTC. Together with reference TRBV7-2 and TRBJ2-7, the CDR3 gives the full variable domain: GAGVSQSPSNKVTEKGKDVELRCDPISGHTALYWYRQSLGQGLEFLIYFQGNSAPDKSGLPSDRFSAERTGGSVSTLTIQRTQQEDSAVYLCASSLTGTGIYPVEQYFGPGTRLTVT.

This clonotype was counted at least ten times. V and J are TRBV28 and TRBJ1-2, with D unresolved. Germline CDR1 MDHEN, CDR2 SYDVKM. The CDR3 covers 13 residues. The germline V and J ends were trimmed by 3 bases and 2 bases, with 7 bases remaining between them. For the CDR3, the DNA is TGTGCCAGCAGTTTGGGAGGAAACTATGGCTACACCTTC. The encoded protein is CASSLGGNYGYTF.

This chain joins TRBV4-1 and TRBJ2-2; D gene uncertain. Germline-derived CDR1 and CDR2 are MGHRA and YSYEKL. The CDR3 consists of 15 residues. V was shortened by 5 bases and J by 1 base, with 11 bases between the two germline ends. Here the CDR3 DNA reads TGCGCCAGCAGCACCGACTCCTTGAACACCGGGGAGCTGTTTTTT. This translates into CASSTDSLNTGELFF.

This clonotype has ten or more counts. This chain links TRBV27 with TRBJ2-7, with TRBD1 matching 8 bases. Germline CDR1 reads MNHEY; CDR2 reads SMNVEV (reference sequence). The length of the CDR3 is 14 residues. V gave up 5 bases and J gave up 0 bases; unmatched junction bases: 3. The CDR3 DNA reads as TGTGCCAGCAGTCCTACAGGGGGCTCCTACGAGCAGTACTTC. It is translated as CASSPTGGSYEQYF.

This clonotype was recorded a few times. The chain is built from TRBV12-3 or TRBV12-4 and TRBJ2-5; 8 bases fit TRBD2. V trimming: 4 bases; J trimming: 2 bases; junction bases outside the gene matches: 12. The CDR3 is 17 residues long. CDR3 amino acids: CASSYSGSGGQQETQYF. The CDR3 bases are TGTGCCAGCAGTTACTCTGGATCGGGGGGGCAGCAAGAGACCCAGTACTTC.

This clonotype was observed at least ten times. CDR3 coding DNA: TGCAGTGCCGCGGACAGGGGGGTCTACGAGCAGTACTTC. This sequence encodes CSAADRGVYEQYF. The chain carries TRBV20-1 and TRBJ2-7, with 10 bases that match TRBD1. The germline V gene has CDR1 DFQATT and CDR2 SNEGSKA (reference sequence). V lost 6 bases, J lost 3 bases, and 5 bases stayed unmatched. The CDR3 is made up of 13 amino acids.

The genes are TRBV6-1 and TRBJ2-3, with D possibly TRBD2 on 6 matching bases. The V gene's germline CDR1 is MNHNS and CDR2 SASEGT. The V end lost 8 bases, the J end lost 0 bases, and 9 bases lay between the germline ends. The CDR3 is 13 amino acids. CDR3 sequence: CASGGVSTDTQYF. The CDR3 DNA follows: TGTGCCAGCGGCGGGGTAAGCACAGATACGCAGTATTTT.

V and J are TRBV7-2 and TRBJ2-7; D is ambiguous. Germline-derived CDR1 and CDR2 are SGHTA and FQGNSA. CDR3 length equals 12 residues. The V end lost 5 bases, the J end lost 2 bases, and 7 bases lay between the germline ends. The CDR3 reads CASSHPAYEQYF. CDR3 DNA sequence: TGTGCCAGCAGCCACCCGGCCTACGAGCAGTACTTC.

The sample holds many counts of this clonotype. The chain joins TRBV28 to TRBJ2-1; D possibly corresponds to TRBD1 (6 bases). CDR1 MDHEN and CDR2 SYDVKM come from the germline V gene. There are 14 residues in the CDR3. V gave up 7 bases and J gave up 4 bases, with 14 bases separating them. The CDR3, as DNA: TGTGCCAGCAAAGGGGGACGCCGTTACAATGAGCAGTTCTTC. Protein sequence: CASKGGRRYNEQFF.

The chain employs TRBV5-6 and TRBJ1-5; D unresolved. Germline CDR1 reads SGHDT; CDR2 reads YYEEEE. This CDR3 is 13 amino acids long. V was trimmed by 3 bases and J by 2 bases, leaving 6 bases between them. The CDR3 bases are TGTGCCAGCAGCTCTTCCCGCAATCAGCCCCAGCATTTT. Its protein is CASSSSRNQPQHF.

This sequence joins TRBV7-8 and TRBJ2-2, with a possible D match to TRBD2 (6 bases). CDR1 is SGHVS, CDR2 FQNEAQ, per germline. CDR3 length equals 16 residues. Between the trimmed V and J ends, which lost 6 bases and 4 bases, there was a span of 18 bases. The CDR3 DNA follows: TGTGCCAGCAGTCCCCGGGACTTAGTGGGCACCGGGGAGCTGTTTTTT. This gives the protein CASSPRDLVGTGELFF. The full variable domain, rest sourced from reference TRBV7-8 and TRBJ2-2, is GAGVSQSPRYKVAKRGQDVALRCDPISGHVSLFWYQQALGQGPEFLTYFQNEAQLDKSGLPSDRFFAERPEGSVSTLKIQRTQQEDSAVYLCASSPRDLVGTGELFFGEGSRLTVL.

The chain links TRBV7-2 to TRBJ2-5; 9 positions match TRBD2. The CDR3 spans 13 residues. Germline V gives CDR1 SGHTA, CDR2 FQGNSA. Trimming took 3 bases from V and 8 from J; bases not matched to a gene: 4. The CDR3 bases are TGTGCCAGCAGCTTGGAGACTAGCGGTACCCAGTACTTC. The encoded protein is CASSLETSGTQYF.

This clonotype was observed at least ten times. The CDR3 reads CSVRWGLNEQFF. The CDR3 nucleotides read TGCAGCGTTCGATGGGGTTTGAATGAGCAGTTCTTC. The V call is TRBV29-1, the J call TRBJ2-1; D is unclear. Trimming removed 5 bases at V and 7 bases at J, with 12 bases between. The length of the CDR3 is 12 residues. CDR1 and CDR2 from the germline V gene are SQVTM and ANQGSEA.

This clonotype was picked up a small number of times. As DNA, the CDR3 is TGCAGTGCTATACCGGGTCGTACGCAGTATTTT. This sequence encodes CSAIPGRTQYF. The rearrangement uses TRBV20-1 and TRBJ2-3; D unclear. The germline gives CDR1 DFQATT, CDR2 SNEGSKA (reference sequence). V lost 4 bases to trimming and J lost 8 bases, with 10 bases between them. The CDR3 is 11 amino acids.

This clonotype has ten or more counts. The chain carries TRBV9 and TRBJ2-7; D uncertain. The CDR3 covers 14 residues. Germline lookup yields CDR1 SGDLS and CDR2 YYNGEE. Trimming removed 4 bases from V and 0 bases from J, with 11 bases in between. As DNA, the CDR3 is TGTGCCAGCAGCCCCTTCTTAGACTCCTACGAGCAGTACTTC. As protein: CASSPFLDSYEQYF.

The chain recombines TRBV20-1 with TRBJ2-3, with TRBD1 identical over 7 bases. CDR1 and CDR2 from the germline V gene are DFQATT and SNEGSKA (reference sequence). V was clipped by 1 base and J by 2 bases; unmatched bases: 3. This CDR3 has 14 amino acids. The CDR3 DNA sequence: TGCAGTGCTAGAGGGGACAGAAACACAGATACGCAGTATTTT. It encodes CSARGDRNTDTQYF.

The rearrangement joins TRBV28 to TRBJ1-5; D is uncertain. The CDR3 length is 14 residues. The ends were cut back, 6 bases at V and 4 bases at J, with 13 bases in the middle. Germline V CDR1 and CDR2: MDHEN, SYDVKM. For the CDR3, the DNA is TGTGCCAGCAGCTTAGGGCGAAAGAATCAGCCCCAGCATTTT. Its protein product is CASSLGRKNQPQHF.